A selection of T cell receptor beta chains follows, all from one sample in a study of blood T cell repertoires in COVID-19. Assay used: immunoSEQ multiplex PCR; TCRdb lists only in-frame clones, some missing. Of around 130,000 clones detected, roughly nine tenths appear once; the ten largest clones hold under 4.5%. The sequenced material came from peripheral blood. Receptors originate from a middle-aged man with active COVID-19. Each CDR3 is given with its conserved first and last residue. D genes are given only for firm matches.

CDR3 protein: CASGPQVGQGRQPQHF
CDR3 DNA: TGCGCCAGCGGGCCTCAGGTAGGACAGGGCCGCCAGCCCCAGCATTTT
J gene: TRBJ1-5
CDR3 length: 16
D gene: TRBD1
V gene: TRBV4-1

CDR3 protein: CASSYSGTGGETQYF
CDR3 DNA: TGTGCCAGCAGTTACTCTGGGACAGGAGGAGAGACCCAGTACTTC
J gene: TRBJ2-5
CDR3 length: 15
D gene: TRBD1
V gene: TRBV6-5

CDR3 protein: CASETGRGKETQYF
CDR3 DNA: TGTGCCAGTGAAACGGGACGCGGGAAGGAGACCCAGTACTTC
J gene: TRBJ2-5
CDR3 length: 14
D gene: NA
V gene: TRBV6-5

CDR3 protein: CASSLVQGSPLYTF
CDR3 DNA: TGCGCCAGCAGCTTGGTGCAGGGGAGCCCCCTCTACACCTTC
J gene: TRBJ1-2
CDR3 length: 14
D gene: NA
V gene: TRBV5-1

CDR3 protein: CASSSGETQYF
CDR3 DNA: TGTGCCAGCAGTTCCGGAGAGACCCAGTACTTC
J gene: TRBJ2-5
CDR3 length: 11
D gene: NA
V gene: TRBV7-9

CDR3 protein: CASQGALTLNEQFF
CDR3 DNA: TGTGCCAGCCAAGGGGCCCTTACCCTCAATGAGCAGTTCTTC
J gene: TRBJ2-1
CDR3 length: 14
D gene: NA
V gene: TRBV7-9

CDR3 protein: CARVAGTVNTEAFF
CDR3 DNA: TGTGCCAGAGTTGCCGGGACAGTGAACACTGAAGCTTTCTTT
J gene: TRBJ1-1
CDR3 length: 14
D gene: TRBD1
V gene: TRBV4-2

CDR3 protein: CARSVGQNYGYTF
CDR3 DNA: TGTGCCAGAAGCGTCGGACAGAACTATGGCTACACCTTC
J gene: TRBJ1-2
CDR3 length: 13
D gene: NA
V gene: TRBV5-3

CDR3 protein: CASSSSDRGTAQYF
CDR3 DNA: TGTGCCAGCAGCTCCTCGGACAGGGGAACAGCCCAGTACTTC
J gene: TRBJ2-5
CDR3 length: 14
D gene: TRBD1
V gene: TRBV11-2

CDR3 protein: CASRIDSSMNTEAFF
CDR3 DNA: TGTGCCAGTAGGATTGACAGCTCGATGAACACTGAAGCTTTCTTT
J gene: TRBJ1-1
CDR3 length: 15
D gene: NA
V gene: TRBV19

CDR3 protein: CSASSEAGGRVNSPLHF
CDR3 DNA: TGCAGTGCTAGTAGCGAGGCGGGCGGGAGAGTTAATTCACCCCTCCACTTT
J gene: TRBJ1-6
CDR3 length: 17
D gene: NA
V gene: TRBV20-1

CDR3 protein: CASSLTGGSLGNTIYF
CDR3 DNA: TGTGCCAGCAGCCTAACAGGGGGATCTTTGGGAAACACCATATATTTT
J gene: TRBJ1-3
CDR3 length: 16
D gene: TRBD1
V gene: TRBV7-8

CDR3 protein: CASSIDLSNYGYTF
CDR3 DNA: TGTGCCAGTAGTATAGATCTTAGTAACTATGGCTACACCTTC
J gene: TRBJ1-2
CDR3 length: 14
D gene: NA
V gene: TRBV19

CDR3 protein: CASSLGDSRTQYF
CDR3 DNA: TGTGCCAGCAGCTTGGGGGACAGCCGGACCCAGTACTTC
J gene: TRBJ2-5
CDR3 length: 13
D gene: TRBD1
V gene: TRBV5-6

CDR3 protein: CASSQDRNRGEETQYF
CDR3 DNA: TGTGCCAGCAGCCAAGATAGGAACAGGGGAGAAGAGACCCAGTACTTC
J gene: TRBJ2-5
CDR3 length: 16
D gene: TRBD1
V gene: TRBV3-1/TRBV3-2

CDR3 protein: CASSLDFTGGRTEAFF
CDR3 DNA: TGTGCCAGCAGCTTAGACTTTACGGGGGGCCGGACTGAAGCTTTCTTT
J gene: TRBJ1-1
CDR3 length: 16
D gene: NA
V gene: TRBV7-2

CDR3 protein: CASSPPLTSLSSYNEQFF
CDR3 DNA: TGTGCCAGCAGTCCACCCCTGACTTCTCTTAGCTCCTACAATGAGCAGTTCTTC
J gene: TRBJ2-1
CDR3 length: 18
D gene: NA
V gene: TRBV6-6

CDR3 protein: CASSAGLAGATTITDTQYF
CDR3 DNA: TGTGCCAGCAGCGCCGGACTAGCGGGGGCTACGACCATCACAGATACGCAGTATTTT
J gene: TRBJ2-3
CDR3 length: 19
D gene: TRBD2
V gene: TRBV7-2

CDR3 protein: CASSNLGTGGNTIYF
CDR3 DNA: TGTGCCAGCAGTAACTTGGGGACAGGGGGAAACACCATATATTTT
J gene: TRBJ1-3
CDR3 length: 15
D gene: TRBD1
V gene: TRBV6-6

CDR3 protein: CASSLTSSANEQFF
CDR3 DNA: TGTGCCAGCAGCTTAACTTCGAGCGCCAATGAGCAGTTCTTC
J gene: TRBJ2-1
CDR3 length: 14
D gene: NA
V gene: TRBV11-3

CDR3 protein: CASSVRTGSTIQYF
CDR3 DNA: TGTGCCAGCAGCGTTAGGACAGGTTCAACCATTCAGTACTTC
J gene: TRBJ2-4
CDR3 length: 14
D gene: TRBD1
V gene: TRBV7-2

CDR3 protein: CASARGLGTEAFF
CDR3 DNA: TGTGCCAGTGCAAGGGGGCTAGGAACTGAAGCTTTCTTT
J gene: TRBJ1-1
CDR3 length: 13
D gene: TRBD1
V gene: TRBV11-2

CDR3 protein: CASSSMEGTQYF
CDR3 DNA: TGTGCCAGCAGCTCGATGGAGGGTACGCAGTATTTT
J gene: TRBJ2-3
CDR3 length: 12
D gene: NA
V gene: TRBV7-9

CDR3 protein: CASSLNSWLDGRDVGGYTF
CDR3 DNA: TGTGCCAGCAGCTTAAACTCCTGGTTGGACGGGAGGGATGTGGGTGGCTACACCTTC
J gene: TRBJ1-2
CDR3 length: 19
D gene: NA
V gene: TRBV7-9

CDR3 protein: CASSLAGPNQPQHF
CDR3 DNA: TGTGCCAGCAGCTTGGCTGGGCCCAATCAGCCCCAGCATTTT
J gene: TRBJ1-5
CDR3 length: 14
D gene: NA
V gene: TRBV5-6

CDR3 protein: CASSMTGFNTEAFF
CDR3 DNA: TGTGCCAGCAGTATGACAGGGTTTAACACTGAAGCTTTCTTT
J gene: TRBJ1-1
CDR3 length: 14
D gene: TRBD1
V gene: TRBV6-2/TRBV6-3

CDR3 protein: CASRERQGVIQPQHF
CDR3 DNA: TGTGCCAGCAGAGAGCGACAGGGAGTGATCCAGCCCCAGCATTTT
J gene: TRBJ1-5
CDR3 length: 15
D gene: TRBD1
V gene: TRBV6-5

CDR3 protein: CASAGGEWDYGYTF
CDR3 DNA: TGTGCTTCGGCTGGGGGCGAGTGGGACTATGGCTACACCTTC
J gene: TRBJ1-2
CDR3 length: 14
D gene: NA
V gene: TRBV9

CDR3 protein: CASSLLLAGSVLIADTQYF
CDR3 DNA: TGTGCCAGCAGCTTGCTCCTAGCGGGATCAGTTTTAATTGCGGATACGCAGTATTTT
J gene: TRBJ2-3
CDR3 length: 19
D gene: TRBD2
V gene: TRBV5-6